Following are 17 T cell receptor beta chains from one sample sequenced in a study of CD8 T cells in ankylosing spondylitis. TCRdb ran MiXCR on the 5' RACE reads and lists one entry per CDR3 protein. This sample has some 30,000 distinct CDR3 sequences, with approximately 7.1% found just once. Sequenced input: blood, either unsorted or a sorted T cell fraction (not recorded which). The origin of the receptors is a male donor with ankylosing spondylitis or in good health (not recorded which).

The sample holds many counts of this clonotype. V gene TRBV6-1 combines with J gene TRBJ2-7; 11 bases are a match to TRBD2. This CDR3 spans 15 amino acids. Germline-derived CDR1 and CDR2 are MNHNS and SASEGT. Trimming cost V 6 bases and J 1 base; bases outside gene matches: 5. This CDR3 reads CASRLAGESSYEQYF. The CDR3 DNA reads as TGTGCCAGCAGACTAGCGGGAGAGTCTTCCTACGAGCAGTACTTC.

Ten or more counts support this clonotype. The J gene is TRBJ2-2, the V gene TRBV4-2; no firm D call. The V end lost 0 bases, the J end lost 7 bases, and 12 bases lay between the germline ends. This CDR3 has 15 amino acids. Germline V CDR1 and CDR2: LGHNA, YNFKEQ. CDR3 DNA: TGTGCCAGCAGCCAAGATCATCCCCCCCGCGGGGAGCTGTTTTTT. Its protein is CASSQDHPPRGELFF.

This clonotype was observed many times. The CDR3 loop reads CASSWGGIARDEQFF. DNA for the CDR3: TGCGCCAGCAGCTGGGGTGGAATCGCAAGGGATGAGCAGTTCTTC. V usage is TRBV5-1 and J usage is TRBJ2-1; D is uncertain. Germline V lookup: CDR1 SGHRS, CDR2 YFSETQ. V lost 3 bases to trimming and J lost 8 bases, with 18 bases between them. The CDR3 runs 15 residues.

This clonotype was seen a handful of times. The chain employs TRBV7-9 and TRBJ1-1, with D tentatively TRBD1 (6 bases). CDR1 and CDR2 from the germline V gene are SEHNR and FQNEAQ (reference sequence). The CDR3 contains 15 residues. Trimming removed 4 bases from V and 1 base from J, with 13 bases in between. Here the CDR3 DNA reads TGTGCCAGCAGCTCACAGGGAGGTGGGAACACTGAAGCTTTCTTT. This sequence encodes CASSSQGGGNTEAFF. The full variable domain, with the rest looked up from reference TRBV7-9 and TRBJ1-1, is DTGVSQNPRHKITKRGQNVTFRCDPISEHNRLYWYRQTLGQGPEFLTYFQNEAQLEKSRLLSDRFSAERPKGSFSTLEIQRTEQGDSAMYLCASSSQGGGNTEAFFGQGTRLTVV.

This clonotype was observed at least ten times. The rearrangement joins TRBV6-2 or TRBV6-3 to TRBJ2-7, with 7 nucleotides matching TRBD1. The CDR3 has 14 amino acids. CDR1 is MNHEY, CDR2 SVGEGT, per germline. Germline trimming cut 4 bases from V and 1 base from J; bases unmatched to any gene: 4. The CDR3 sequence: CASSSTGSSYEQYF. CDR3 DNA sequence: TGTGCCAGCAGTTCGACAGGGTCGTCCTACGAGCAGTACTTC.

In its sample, this clonotype was seen many times. J is TRBJ2-7 and V is TRBV10-3, with 9 bases matching TRBD1. This CDR3 region has 15 residues. V trimming: 6 bases; J trimming: 7 bases; junction bases outside the gene matches: 13. Germline V lookup: CDR1 ENHRY, CDR2 SYGVKD. As DNA, the CDR3 is TGTGCCATCAGGAACCGGGACAGGGTTTCGGGGGAGCAGTACTTC. Encoded protein: CAIRNRDRVSGEQYF.

This clonotype was counted at least ten times. The chain links TRBV7-3 to TRBJ2-1, with TRBD2 as a possible D gene (6 bases). Trimming left V 4 bases short and J 7 bases short, with 17 bases between. Germline lookup yields CDR1 SGHTA and CDR2 FQGTGA. The CDR3 covers 15 residues. CDR3 amino acids: CASSSPGLHYNEQFF. CDR3 sequence (DNA): TGTGCCAGCAGCTCGCCGGGACTTCATTATAATGAGCAGTTCTTC.

This clonotype was recorded many times. The genes are TRBV28 and TRBJ2-2; D is ambiguous. Trimming left V 7 bases short and J 0 bases short, with 9 bases between. This CDR3 region has 14 residues. The V gene's germline CDR1 is MDHEN and CDR2 SYDVKM. The CDR3 DNA follows: TGTGCCAGCAACGACGGAGCGAACACCGGGGAGCTGTTTTTT. Encoded protein: CASNDGANTGELFF.

This clonotype was observed a handful of times. The DNA is left out, because the CDR3 cannot be placed on it with certainty; the CDR3 is given as TCRdb lists it. The V gene is TRBV2, the J gene TRBJ2-2; the table gives TRBD2 as D, unverified against the DNA. Germline CDR1 reads SNHLY; CDR2 reads FYNNEI. With termini counted, the CDR3 has 17 amino acids. CDR3 amino acids: CASSEVLAGGSPGSCFF.

In this sample, this clonotype turned up many times. The CDR3 is CSGGTLANQPQHF. The CDR3 DNA reads as TGCAGTGGGGGGACTCTTGCAAATCAGCCCCAGCATTTT. The V and J genes are TRBV20-1 and TRBJ1-5; tentatively, D is TRBD1 (5 bases). The CDR3 is 13 residues long. Germline-derived CDR1 and CDR2 are DFQATT and SNEGSKA (reference sequence). V was shortened by 7 bases and J by 4 bases, with 14 bases between the two germline ends.

This clonotype is categorized as medium-sized. V is TRBV20-1 and J is TRBJ2-7; 10 bases map to TRBD1. Germline values: CDR1 DFQATT, CDR2 SNEGSKA (reference sequence). The CDR3 runs 14 residues. V lost 7 bases and J lost 2; bases outside the gene matches: 8. The CDR3 here is CSGSGTGVTYEQYF. The CDR3 bases are TGCAGTGGGAGTGGGACAGGGGTTACCTACGAGCAGTACTTC.

This clonotype was seen at least ten times. The V and J genes are TRBV7-6 and TRBJ2-1; no definite D call. Per germline, CDR1 SGHVS and CDR2 FNYEAQ. V dropped 1 base and J dropped 10 bases, with 5 bases sitting between them. This CDR3 spans 11 amino acids. The CDR3 DNA reads TGTGCCAGCAGCTTAGTAGCCGAGCAGTTCTTC. Protein: CASSLVAEQFF.

The genes are TRBV19 and TRBJ2-2; D unclear. The CDR3 is 13 residues long. Germline CDR1 is LNHDA and CDR2 is SQIVND (reference sequence). V lost 7 bases, J lost 6 bases, and 12 bases lay in between. Here the CDR3 reads CASKRSESGELFF. DNA for the CDR3: TGTGCCAGTAAGAGGTCTGAATCCGGGGAGCTGTTTTTT.

Ten or more counts support this clonotype. The gene calls are TRBV20-1 and TRBJ2-1, with 15 bases lining up with TRBD2. The CDR3 is 18 amino acids. Germline V gene data show CDR1 as DFQATT and CDR2 as SNEGSKA (reference sequence). V was clipped by 6 bases and J by 5 bases; unmatched bases: 14. The CDR3 coding sequence is TGCAGTGCAGCTTCGGGACTAGCGGGAGGAGGGGGGGACAATGAGCAGTTCTTC. This translates into CSAASGLAGGGGDNEQFF.

This clonotype was counted at least ten times. This chain joins TRBV9 and TRBJ2-7; the D is unclear. V gave up 0 bases and J gave up 4 bases, with 14 bases separating them. There are 15 residues in the CDR3. Per germline, CDR1 SGDLS and CDR2 YYNGEE. DNA for the CDR3: TGTGCCAGCAGCGTAGGCAGTGCCATCGAATACGAGCAGTACTTC. The encoded protein is CASSVGSAIEYEQYF.

This clonotype was detected many times. This sequence joins TRBV20-1 and TRBJ1-5, with D maybe TRBD1 (6 bases). Germline V lookup: CDR1 DFQATT, CDR2 SNEGSKA (reference sequence). The V end lost 0 bases, the J end lost 4 bases, and 10 bases lay between the germline ends. This CDR3 has 14 amino acids. CDR3 in amino acids: CSARDGGANQPQHF. CDR3 sequence (DNA): TGCAGTGCTAGAGATGGGGGCGCGAATCAGCCCCAGCATTTT.

This clonotype appeared many times. The chain recombines TRBV7-9 with TRBJ2-2; D gene unclear. V was shortened by 2 bases and J by 5 bases, with 12 bases between the two germline ends. The germline V gene encodes CDR1 SEHNR and CDR2 FQNEAQ (reference sequence). The CDR3 length is 15 residues. The CDR3 spells CASSLSSQATGELFF. The CDR3 DNA reads TGTGCCAGCAGCTTATCGTCCCAGGCTACCGGGGAGCTGTTTTTT.